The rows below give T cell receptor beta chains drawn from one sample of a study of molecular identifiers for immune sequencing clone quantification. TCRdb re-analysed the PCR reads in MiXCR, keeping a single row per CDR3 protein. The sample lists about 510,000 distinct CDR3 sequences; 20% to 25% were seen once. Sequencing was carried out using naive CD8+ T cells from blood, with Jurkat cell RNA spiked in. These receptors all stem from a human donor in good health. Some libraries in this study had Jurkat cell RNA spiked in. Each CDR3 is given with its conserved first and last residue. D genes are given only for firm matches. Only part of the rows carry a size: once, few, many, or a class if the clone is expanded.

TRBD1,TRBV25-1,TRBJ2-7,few,CASSFTGGVNEQYF,TGTGCCAGCAGTTTTACAGGGGGTGTCAACGAGCAGTACTTC
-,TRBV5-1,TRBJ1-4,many,CASSSGGGSNEKLFF,TGCGCCAGCAGCTCCGGTGGGGGTTCTAATGAAAAACTGTTTTTT
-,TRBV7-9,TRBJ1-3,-,CASSLGTDGNPIYF,TGTGCCAGCAGCTTAGGGACAGACGGAAACCCCATATATTTT
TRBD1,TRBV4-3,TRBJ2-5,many,CASSQETGAGETQYF,TGCGCCAGCAGCCAAGAAACAGGGGCAGGAGAGACCCAGTACTTC
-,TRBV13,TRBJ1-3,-,CASSLRMHGNTIYF,TGTGCCAGCAGCTTAAGAATGCACGGAAACACCATATATTTT
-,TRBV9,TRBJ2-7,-,CASSVVGKPNSYEQYF,TGTGCCAGCAGCGTAGTAGGGAAGCCCAACTCCTACGAGCAGTACTTC
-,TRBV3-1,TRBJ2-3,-,CASSQDLQPSTDTQYF,TGTGCCAGCAGCCAAGATTTACAACCCAGCACAGATACGCAGTATTTT
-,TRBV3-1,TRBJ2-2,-,CASSQTVTGELSF,TGTGCCAGCAGCCAAACAGTGACCGGGGAGCTGTCTTTT
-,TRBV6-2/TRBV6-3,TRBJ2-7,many,CASSYWPGGEQYF,TGTGCCAGCAGTTACTGGCCTGGGGGAGAGCAGTACTTC
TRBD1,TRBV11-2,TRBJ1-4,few,CASSLGRTGSLRGEKLFF,TGTGCCAGCAGCTTAGGACGGACAGGGTCCCTACGCGGTGAAAAACTGTTTTTT
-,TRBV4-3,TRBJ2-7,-,CASSQELVGLGSGASYEQYF,TGCGCCAGCAGCCAAGAACTGGTGGGTTTGGGTAGCGGTGCCTCCTACGAGCAGTACTTC
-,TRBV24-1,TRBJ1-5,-,CATSDSPFQPQHF,TGTGCCACCAGTGACTCCCCATTTCAGCCCCAGCATTTT
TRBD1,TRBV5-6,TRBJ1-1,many,CASSTLRPPDRGYLVTEAFF,TGTGCCAGCAGCACACTAAGGCCGCCGGACAGGGGTTATTTAGTCACTGAAGCTTTCTTT
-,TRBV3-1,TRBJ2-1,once,CASSQYPSEQFF,TGTGCCAGCAGCCAATACCCCAGTGAGCAGTTCTTC
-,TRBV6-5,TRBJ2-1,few,CASSPSRPTTNNEQFF,TGTGCCAGCAGTCCGTCTCGCCCGACCACAAACAATGAGCAGTTCTTC
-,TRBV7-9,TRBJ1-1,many,CASSRPLNTEAFF,TGTGCCAGCAGCCGTCCATTGAACACTGAAGCTTTCTTT
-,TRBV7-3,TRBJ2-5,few,CASSLFPLGEAQETQYF,TGTGCCAGCAGCTTATTTCCCCTGGGGGAGGCTCAAGAGACCCAGTACTTC
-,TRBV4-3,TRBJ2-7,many,CASSQGQNYEQYF,TGCGCCAGCAGCCAAGGACAGAACTACGAGCAGTACTTC